This T cell receptor beta chain was recovered during a study of shared clonotypes between healthy human individuals. On the study more broadly: Every donor yielded three CD4 naive, three CD4 memory, two CD8 naive and one CD8 memory plate. Study results and caveats: Clonotype sharing among donors was expected to depend on sequencing depth. Roughly 5% of naive CD4 clonotypes were shared across several donors. Among non-shared clonotypes, generation probabilities were lower than among those shared by all four donors.

Concerning this clone: The antigen is unknown.

The naive CD8 subset, CD45RO-negative cells positively selected for CCR7, excluded terminally differentiated effector memory CD45RA+ cells. Measured with immunoSEQ multiplex PCR; TCRdb has only the in-frame clones, and not every one. The sample consists of roughly 2.1 million clones, around 93% of them appearing once. Germline V gene lookup returns CDR1 MNHEY and CDR2 SMNVEV (reference sequence). This CDR3 has 15 residues. The V segment lost 5 bases and the J segment 6 bases; nucleotides outside the gene matches: 7. Input material: naive CD8+ T cells from PBMCs. The chain joins TRBV27 to TRBJ1-5, with 10 bases that match TRBD1. This sequence originates from a man aged 18-30 years in good health. Some clones in this sample may be carry-over from other donors' samples. CDR3 residues: CASSIGQGVLQPQHF. CDR3 coding DNA: TGTGCCAGCAGTATTGGACAGGGGGTCCTTCAGCCCCAGCATTTT.